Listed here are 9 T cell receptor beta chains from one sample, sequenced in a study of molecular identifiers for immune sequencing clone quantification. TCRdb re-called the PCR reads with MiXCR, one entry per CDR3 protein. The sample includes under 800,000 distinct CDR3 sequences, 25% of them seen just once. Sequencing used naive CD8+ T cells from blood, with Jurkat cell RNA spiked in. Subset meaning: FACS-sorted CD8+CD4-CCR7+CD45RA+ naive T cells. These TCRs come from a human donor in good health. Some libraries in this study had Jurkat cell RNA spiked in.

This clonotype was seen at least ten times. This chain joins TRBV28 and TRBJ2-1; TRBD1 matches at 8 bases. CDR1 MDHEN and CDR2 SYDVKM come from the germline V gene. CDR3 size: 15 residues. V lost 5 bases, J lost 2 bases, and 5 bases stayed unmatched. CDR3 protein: CASSIGQGPYNEQFF. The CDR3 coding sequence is TGTGCCAGCAGTATCGGACAGGGCCCCTACAATGAGCAGTTCTTC.

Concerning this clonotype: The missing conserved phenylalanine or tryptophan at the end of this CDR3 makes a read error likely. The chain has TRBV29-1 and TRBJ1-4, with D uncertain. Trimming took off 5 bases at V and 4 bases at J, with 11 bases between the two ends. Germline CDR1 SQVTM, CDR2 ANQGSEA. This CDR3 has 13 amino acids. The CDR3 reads CSVSGLSNEKLFL. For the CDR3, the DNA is TGCAGCGTTTCTGGGCTAAGTAATGAAAAACTGTTTCTT.

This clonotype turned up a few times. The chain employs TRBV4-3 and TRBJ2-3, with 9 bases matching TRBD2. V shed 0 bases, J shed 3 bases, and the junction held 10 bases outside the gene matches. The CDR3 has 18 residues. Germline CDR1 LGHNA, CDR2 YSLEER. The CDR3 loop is CASSQDKVAGAATDTQYF. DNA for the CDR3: TGCGCCAGCAGCCAAGATAAGGTAGCGGGAGCTGCGACAGATACGCAGTATTTT.

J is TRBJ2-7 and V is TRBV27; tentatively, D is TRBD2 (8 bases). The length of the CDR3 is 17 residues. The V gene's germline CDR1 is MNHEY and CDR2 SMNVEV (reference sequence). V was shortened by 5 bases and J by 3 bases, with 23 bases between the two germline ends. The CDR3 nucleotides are TGTGCCAGCAGTGCCACAGGGGTTAGCGGGAATATCTACGAGCAGTACTTC. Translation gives CASSATGVSGNIYEQYF.

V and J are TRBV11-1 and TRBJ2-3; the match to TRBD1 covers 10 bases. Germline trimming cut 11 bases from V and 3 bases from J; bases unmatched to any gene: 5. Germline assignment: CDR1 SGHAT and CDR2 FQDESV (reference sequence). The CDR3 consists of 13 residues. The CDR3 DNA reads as TGTGCCGTCCAGGGACAGGGGACAGATACGCAGTATTTT. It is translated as CAVQGQGTDTQYF.

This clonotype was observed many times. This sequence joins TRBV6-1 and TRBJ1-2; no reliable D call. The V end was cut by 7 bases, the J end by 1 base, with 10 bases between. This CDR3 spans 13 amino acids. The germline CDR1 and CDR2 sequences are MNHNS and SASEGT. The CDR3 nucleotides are TGTGCCAGCAAGGGCCGACTTAACTATGGCTACACCTTC. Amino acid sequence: CASKGRLNYGYTF.

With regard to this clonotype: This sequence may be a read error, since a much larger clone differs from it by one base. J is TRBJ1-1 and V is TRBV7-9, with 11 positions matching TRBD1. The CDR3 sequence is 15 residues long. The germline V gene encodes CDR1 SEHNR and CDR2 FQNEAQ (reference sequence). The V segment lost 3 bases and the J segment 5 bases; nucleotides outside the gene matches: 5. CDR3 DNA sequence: TGTGCCAGCAGCTTGGGACAGGGGGTGCATACTGAAGCTTTCTTT. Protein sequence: CASSLGQGVHTEAFF.

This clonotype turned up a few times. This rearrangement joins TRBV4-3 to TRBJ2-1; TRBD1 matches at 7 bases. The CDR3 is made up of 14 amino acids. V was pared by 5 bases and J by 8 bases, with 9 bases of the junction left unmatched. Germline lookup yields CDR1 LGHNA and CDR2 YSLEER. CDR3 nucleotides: TGCGCCAGCAGCGTGACAGGGAGCAGCTATGAGCAGTTCTTC. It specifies CASSVTGSSYEQFF.

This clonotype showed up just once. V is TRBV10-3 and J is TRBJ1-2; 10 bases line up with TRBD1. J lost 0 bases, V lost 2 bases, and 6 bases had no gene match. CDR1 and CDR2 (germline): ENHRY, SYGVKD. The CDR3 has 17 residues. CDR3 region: CAISEGDRGSANYGYTF. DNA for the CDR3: TGTGCCATCAGTGAGGGGGACAGGGGTTCTGCTAACTATGGCTACACCTTC.